This T cell receptor beta chain was sequenced during a study of shared clonotypes between healthy human individuals. As for this clone: The antigen remains unidentified.

Germline values: CDR1 SGHRS, CDR2 YFSETQ. This CDR3 contains 15 residues. The germline V and J ends were trimmed by 0 bases and 1 base, with 10 bases remaining between them. The table came from immunoSEQ multiplex PCR; TCRdb's copy has only in-frame clones and leaves some out. The sample gives more than 2 million clones, approximately 94% of which show up once; more than 0.1% is in the top ten. General study findings and limits: Naive subsets generally had larger estimated richness than memory subsets.

The chain combines TRBV5-1 with TRBJ2-5; D not resolved. The sequenced sample consisted of naive CD4+ T cells sorted from blood. The subset here: CD45RA+ positively selected. The origin of this receptor is a man between 18 and 29 years old in good health. CDR3 in DNA: TGCGCCAGCAGCTTGGCGAGTCCCGTCCAAGAGACCCAGTACTTC. Translating gives CASSLASPVQETQYF.